The 26 T cell receptor beta chains in this list originate from one sample, sequenced in a study of human T cells and chemical hapten exposure. From whole blood left unfractionated, total RNA was extracted. The library gave individual cDNA molecules unique molecular identifiers. Each CDR3 protein is one row after TCRdb ran MiXCR on the reads. Seen here are about 120,000 distinct CDR3 sequences, 8% to 9.5% observed once, and the top ten hold roughly 1.5%. Material: whole blood. Receptor source: a human donor in good health. Some clones in this sample may be carry-over from other donors' samples.

This clonotype was seen ten or more times. V and J are TRBV20-1 and TRBJ2-7; 8 bases map to TRBD2. J was trimmed by 3 bases and V by 3 bases; bases with no gene match: 4. The germline gives CDR1 DFQATT, CDR2 SNEGSKA (reference sequence). The CDR3 has 13 residues. The CDR3 protein is CSASSGRNYEQYF. CDR3 nucleotides: TGCAGTGCTAGCAGCGGGAGAAACTACGAGCAGTACTTC.

This clonotype has just a few counts. This sequence joins TRBV7-2 and TRBJ2-1; D could derive from TRBD1 or TRBD2 (7 bases each). Trimming removed 5 bases at V and 6 bases at J, with 14 bases between. The germline gives CDR1 SGHTA, CDR2 FQGNSA. This CDR3 has 14 residues. DNA for the CDR3: TGTGCCAGCAGCCCAGGGGGGGGGGCCAATGAGCAGTTCTTC. As protein: CASSPGGGANEQFF.

This clonotype was counted a few times. The chain links TRBV27 to TRBJ2-7; 12 positions match TRBD2. Losses at the gene ends were 2 bases for V and 5 bases for J; bases not matched to a gene: 1. Germline V gene sequence: CDR1 MNHEY, CDR2 SMNVEV (reference sequence). This CDR3 has 14 amino acids. CDR3 sequence reads: CASSLRLAGDEQYF. The DNA for the CDR3 is TGTGCCAGCAGTTTAAGACTAGCGGGAGACGAGCAGTACTTC.

This clonotype was seen a handful of times. The chain carries TRBV19 and TRBJ2-1, with 12 bases lining up with TRBD2. The CDR3 is 17 amino acids. V trimming: 3 bases; J trimming: 4 bases; junction bases outside the gene matches: 7. CDR1 LNHDA and CDR2 SQIVND come from the germline V gene (reference sequence). The CDR3 loop is CASSMMSSGGAYNEQFF. In nucleotides, the CDR3 is TGTGCCAGTAGTATGATGTCTAGCGGGGGGGCTTACAATGAGCAGTTCTTC.

This clonotype was recorded a few times. The rearrangement uses TRBV2 and TRBJ1-5; D call uncertain. V lost 6 bases, J lost 3 bases, and 3 bases lay in between. There are 11 residues in the CDR3. CDR1 SNHLY and CDR2 FYNNEI come from the germline V gene. CDR3 DNA: TGTGCCAGCAGGCTCAATCAGCCCCAGCATTTT. Its translation is CASRLNQPQHF.

This clonotype was seen ten or more times. The chain employs TRBV2 and TRBJ1-2; D gene uncertain. This CDR3 has 13 residues. The V and J ends lost 1 base and 4 bases respectively, with 7 bases between them. CDR1 and CDR2 (germline): SNHLY, FYNNEI. In DNA form, the CDR3 reads TGTGCCAGCAGTGAAGACTGGGGCTATGGCTACACCTTC. Its translation: CASSEDWGYGYTF.

This clonotype has at least ten counts. The CDR3 is CASTPGLAGGPSGELFF. CDR3 coding DNA: TGCGCCAGCACACCGGGACTAGCGGGAGGGCCCTCCGGGGAGCTGTTTTTT. V and J are TRBV10-1 and TRBJ2-2; 16 bases are shared with TRBD2. The ends lost 7 bases at V and 6 bases at J; junction bases unmatched: 8. CDR3 length equals 17 residues. Looked up from germline, CDR1 is WNHNN and CDR2 is SYGVQD (reference sequence).

This clonotype has a handful of counts. This chain joins TRBV3-2 and TRBJ2-7. TRBV3-2 is a recognized pseudogene. The CDR3 has 17 residues. The CDR3 loop is CASSQDLLSPSSYEQYF. In nucleotides, the CDR3 is TGTGCCAGCAGCCAAGATCTCCTCTCGCCGAGCTCCTACGAGCAGTACTTC.

This chain uses TRBV19 with TRBJ1-5; 11 positions match TRBD1. Unmatched junction bases numbered 4, after V lost 4 bases and J lost 2 bases. Germline values: CDR1 LNHDA, CDR2 SQIVND (reference sequence). The CDR3 length is 16 residues. CDR3 nucleotide sequence: TGTGCCAGTAGTACCGGGACAGGGGGAGGCAATCAGCCCCAGCATTTT. Translation gives CASSTGTGGGNQPQHF.

This clonotype appeared a few times. V and J are TRBV6-5 and TRBJ2-5; 9 bases are shared with TRBD1. Losses at the gene ends were 5 bases for V and 3 bases for J; bases not matched to a gene: 7. The CDR3 has 15 amino acids. Germline V gene lookup returns CDR1 MNHEY and CDR2 SVGAGI. The CDR3 protein is CASSLRDRAKETQYF. The CDR3 DNA reads TGTGCCAGCAGTCTCCGGGACAGGGCGAAAGAGACCCAGTACTTC.

The V call is TRBV11-2, the J call TRBJ2-1; a weak D match, TRBD2 (6 bases). V was clipped by 4 bases and J by 9 bases, with 13 bases between them. CDR3 length: 13 amino acids. In germline, CDR1 is SGHAT, CDR2 FQNNGV. CDR3: CASSSRDFIEQFF. Written as DNA, the CDR3 is TGTGCCAGCAGCTCCCGGGACTTCATTGAGCAGTTCTTC. Filled out from reference TRBV11-2 and TRBJ2-1, the complete variable domain reads EAGVAQSPRYKIIEKRQSVAFWCNPISGHATLYWYQQILGQGPKLLIQFQNNGVVDDSQLPKDRFSAERLKGVDSTLKIQPAKLEDSAVYLCASSSRDFIEQFFGPGTRLTVL.

The chain recombines TRBV6-1 with TRBJ1-1; unclear D gene. V was cut by 0 bases and J by 4 bases, with 12 bases left in between. Germline V gene data show CDR1 as MNHNS and CDR2 as SASEGT. This CDR3 has 15 amino acids. The CDR3 nucleotides read TGTGCCAGCAGTGAAGCGACTCAATGGGGCACTGAAGCTTTCTTT. Its protein product is CASSEATQWGTEAFF.

This clonotype is a singleton in its sample. A clone one base away is much larger, so this may be a read error. The chain combines TRBV12-3 or TRBV12-4 with TRBJ1-1; D ambiguous. There are 13 residues in the CDR3. The ends were cut back, 3 bases at V and 5 bases at J, with 10 bases in the middle. The CDR3 loop reads CASSFSSDTEAFF. Here the CDR3 DNA reads TGTGCCAGCAGTTTTTCCAGCGATACTGAAGCTTTCTTT.

This clonotype was counted only a few times. The V gene is TRBV7-2, the J gene TRBJ2-6; no clear D gene. The CDR3 spans 15 residues. Germline CDR1 SGHTA, CDR2 FQGNSA. Trimming removed 5 bases at V and 2 bases at J, with 10 bases between. The CDR3 loop reads CASSPRPAGANVLTF. The CDR3 DNA reads TGTGCCAGCAGCCCGCGACCCGCTGGGGCCAACGTCCTGACTTTC.

This clonotype was counted only a few times. The J gene is TRBJ2-6, the V gene TRBV9, with D uncertain. Per germline, CDR1 SGDLS and CDR2 YYNGEE. Trimming removed 0 bases at V and 0 bases at J, with 10 bases between. The CDR3 extends over 17 amino acids. In nucleotides, the CDR3 is TGTGCCAGCAGCGTAGGACCCTTCCCCTCTGGGGCCAACGTCCTGACTTTC. Protein: CASSVGPFPSGANVLTF.

V and J are TRBV18 and TRBJ1-4; 8 nucleotides agree with TRBD1. The CDR3 totals 14 residues. J gave up 3 bases and V 3 bases, and 0 bases lay outside the gene matches. Germline lookup yields CDR1 KGHSH and CDR2 LQKENI. CDR3 residues: CASSPTGANEKLFF. CDR3 nucleotide sequence: TGTGCCAGCTCACCGACAGGGGCTAATGAAAAACTGTTTTTT. The full variable domain, with the rest looked up from reference TRBV18 and TRBJ1-4, is NAGVMQNPRHLVRRRGQEARLRCSPMKGHSHVYWYRQLPEEGLKFMVYLQKENIIDESGMPKERFSAEFPKEGPSILRIQQVVRGDSAAYFCASSPTGANEKLFFGSGTQLSVL.

In its sample, this clonotype was seen many times. This sequence joins TRBV7-8 and TRBJ2-3, with no clear D. From germline, CDR1 is SGHVS and CDR2 FQNEAQ. V lost 1 base and J 5 bases, leaving 7 bases between the germline ends. This CDR3 contains 13 residues. The CDR3 coding sequence is TGTGCCAGCAGCTTAGGTCGGCAAGATACGCAGTATTTT. Its protein product is CASSLGRQDTQYF.

This clonotype was seen many times. The chain recombines TRBV12-3 or TRBV12-4 with TRBJ1-5; no clear D. The CDR3 contains 15 residues. The V end lost 4 bases, the J end lost 8 bases, and 18 bases lay between the germline ends. The CDR3 region is CASSSPRTPVKPQHF. DNA for the CDR3: TGTGCCAGCAGTTCCCCACGAACCCCAGTCAAGCCCCAGCATTTT.

The V and J genes are TRBV5-1 and TRBJ1-1; weak D call: TRBD1 (5 bases). CDR3 size: 13 residues. Germline values: CDR1 SGHRS, CDR2 YFSETQ. V was cut by 3 bases and J by 6 bases, with 12 bases left in between. In nucleotides, the CDR3 is TGCGCCAGCAGCTGGGACCCGGTCGCTGAAGCTTTCTTT. This gives the protein CASSWDPVAEAFF.

This clonotype was observed a handful of times. The V and J genes are TRBV14 and TRBJ2-3, with D possibly matching TRBD1 (5 bases). This CDR3 contains 13 residues. Trimming took 1 base from V and 3 from J, leaving 5 bases between them. Germline-derived CDR1 and CDR2 are SGHDN and FVKESK. The CDR3 DNA follows: TGTGCCAGCAGCCAAGCAGGGACAGATACGCAGTATTTT. As protein: CASSQAGTDTQYF. The full variable domain, rest sourced from reference TRBV14 and TRBJ2-3, is EAGVTQFPSHSVIEKGQTVTLRCDPISGHDNLYWYRRVMGKEIKFLLHFVKESKQDESGMPNNRFLAERTGGTYSTLKVQPAELEDSGVYFCASSQAGTDTQYFGPGTRLTVL.

This clonotype turned up a few times. This chain uses TRBV29-1 with TRBJ2-3; possibly TRBD2 for D (6 bases). This CDR3 has 14 amino acids. V shed 8 bases and J shed 6 bases, with 21 bases lying between them. Germline assignment: CDR1 SQVTM and CDR2 ANQGSEA. Here the CDR3 DNA reads TGCAGCTTTCTTGCGGAGGGTCCGTTGGATACGCAGTATTTT. It codes for CSFLAEGPLDTQYF.

This clonotype appeared many times. This chain links TRBV20-1 with TRBJ1-1; the D gene is possibly TRBD1 (5 bases). Germline loops: CDR1 DFQATT, CDR2 SNEGSKA (reference sequence). The CDR3 is made up of 12 amino acids. V lost 5 bases to trimming and J lost 1 base, with 8 bases between them. The CDR3 here is CSAPGQNTEAFF. The CDR3 DNA reads as TGCAGTGCTCCAGGGCAGAACACTGAAGCTTTCTTT.

This chain joins TRBV19 and TRBJ2-7, with 7 bases lining up with TRBD1. Per germline, CDR1 LNHDA and CDR2 SQIVND (reference sequence). The trim removed 3 bases at V and 3 bases at J, leaving 5 bases unmatched. The CDR3 is 14 residues long. The CDR3 protein is CASSMRTGDYEQYF. The CDR3 bases are TGTGCCAGTAGTATGCGGACAGGTGACTACGAGCAGTACTTC.

The chain employs TRBV7-2 and TRBJ2-2, with 11 bases identical to TRBD2. After removal of 5 bases from V and 5 bases from J, the junction contained 7 bases not matched to a gene. This CDR3 is built from 16 residues. Germline V gene sequence: CDR1 SGHTA, CDR2 FQGNSA. This CDR3 reads CASSLLAGVGTGELFF. The CDR3, as DNA: TGTGCCAGCAGCCTACTAGCGGGAGTGGGTACCGGGGAGCTGTTTTTT.

In its sample, this clonotype was seen many times. The rearrangement links TRBV20-1 to TRBJ2-2, with TRBD1 identical over 7 bases. The germline gives CDR1 DFQATT, CDR2 SNEGSKA (reference sequence). With V trimmed by 4 bases and J by 4 bases, 12 bases remained unmatched. CDR3 size: 16 residues. The CDR3 loop reads CSANVLQGVGTGELFF. Written as DNA, the CDR3 is TGCAGTGCTAACGTACTGCAGGGGGTTGGCACCGGGGAGCTGTTTTTT.

There are a few counts of this clonotype. This sequence joins TRBV2 and TRBJ2-7, with TRBD1 matching 8 bases. Looked up from germline, CDR1 is SNHLY and CDR2 is FYNNEI. V was clipped by 8 bases and J by 4 bases; unmatched bases: 7. This CDR3 has 13 residues. The CDR3 region has the DNA TGTGCCAGCCGGGACAGGAGTCGTTACGAGCAGTACTTC. Protein sequence: CASRDRSRYEQYF.